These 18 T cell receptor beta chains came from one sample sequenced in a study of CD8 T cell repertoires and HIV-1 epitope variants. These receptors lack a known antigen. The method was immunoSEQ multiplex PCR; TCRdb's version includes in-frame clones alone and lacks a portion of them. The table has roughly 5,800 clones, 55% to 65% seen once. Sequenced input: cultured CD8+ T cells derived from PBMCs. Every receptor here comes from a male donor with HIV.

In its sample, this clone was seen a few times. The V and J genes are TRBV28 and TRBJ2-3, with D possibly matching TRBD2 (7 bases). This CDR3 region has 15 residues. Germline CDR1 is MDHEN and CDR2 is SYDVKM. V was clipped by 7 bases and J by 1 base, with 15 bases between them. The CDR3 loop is CASILGGGGTDTQYF. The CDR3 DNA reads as TGTGCCAGCATCCTTGGGGGGGGCGGCACAGATACGCAGTATTTT.

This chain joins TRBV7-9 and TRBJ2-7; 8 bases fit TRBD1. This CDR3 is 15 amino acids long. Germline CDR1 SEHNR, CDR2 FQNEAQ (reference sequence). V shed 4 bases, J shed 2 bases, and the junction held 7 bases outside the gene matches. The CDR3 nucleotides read TGTGCCAGCAGCTCCCGAGGACAGGGCCCCTACGAGCAGTACTTC. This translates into CASSSRGQGPYEQYF.

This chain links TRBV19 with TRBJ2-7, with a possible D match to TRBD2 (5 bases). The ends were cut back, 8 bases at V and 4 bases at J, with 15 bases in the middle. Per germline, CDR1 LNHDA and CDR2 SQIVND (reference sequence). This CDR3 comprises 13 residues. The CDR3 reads CASSHYPGYEQYF. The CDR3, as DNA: TGTGCCAGTTCCCACTACCCGGGGTACGAGCAGTACTTC. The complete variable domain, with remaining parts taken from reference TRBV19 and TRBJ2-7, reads DGGITQSPKYLFRKEGQNVTLSCEQNLNHDAMYWYRQDPGQGLRLIYYSQIVNDFQKGDIAEGYSVSREKKESFPLTVTSAQKNPTAFYLCASSHYPGYEQYFGPGTRLTVT.

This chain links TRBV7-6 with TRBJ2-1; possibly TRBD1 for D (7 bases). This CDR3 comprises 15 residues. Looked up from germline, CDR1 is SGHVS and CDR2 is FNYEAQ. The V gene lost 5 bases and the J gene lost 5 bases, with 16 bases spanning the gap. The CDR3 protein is CASSAGRGDNNEQFF. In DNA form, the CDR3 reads TGTGCCAGCAGCGCAGGCAGGGGGGATAACAATGAGCAGTTCTTC.

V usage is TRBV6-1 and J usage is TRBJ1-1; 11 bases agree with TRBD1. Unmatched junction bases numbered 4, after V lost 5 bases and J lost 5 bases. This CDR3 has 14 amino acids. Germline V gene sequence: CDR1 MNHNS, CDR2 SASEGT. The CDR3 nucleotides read TGTGCCAGCAGTTGGGGACAGGGGGGGACTGAAGCTTTCTTT. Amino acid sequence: CASSWGQGGTEAFF.

The CDR3 nucleotides read TGTGCCAGCAGCTCACAGGGGTTCCCCTACGAGCAGTACTTC. Amino acids: CASSSQGFPYEQYF. The J gene is TRBJ2-7, the V gene TRBV5-5; TRBD1 aligns across 7 bases. Losses at the gene ends were 3 bases for V and 2 bases for J; bases not matched to a gene: 5. The CDR3 totals 14 residues. The V gene's germline CDR1 is SGHKS and CDR2 YYEKEE (reference sequence).

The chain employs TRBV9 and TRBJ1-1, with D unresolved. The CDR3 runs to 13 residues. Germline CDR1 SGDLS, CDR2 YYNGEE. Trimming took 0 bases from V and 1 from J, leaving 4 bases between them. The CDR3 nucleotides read TGTGCCAGCAGCGTAGGGCCGAACACTGAAGCTTTCTTT. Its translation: CASSVGPNTEAFF.

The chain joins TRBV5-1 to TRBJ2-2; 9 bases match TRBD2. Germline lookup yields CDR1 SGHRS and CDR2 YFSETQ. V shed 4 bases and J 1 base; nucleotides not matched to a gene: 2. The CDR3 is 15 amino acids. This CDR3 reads CASSQTSGNTGELFF. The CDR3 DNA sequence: TGCGCCAGCAGCCAGACTAGCGGGAACACCGGGGAGCTGTTTTTT. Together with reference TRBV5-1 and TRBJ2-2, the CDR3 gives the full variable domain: KAGVTQTPRYLIKTRGQQVTLSCSPISGHRSVSWYQQTPGQGLQFLFEYFSETQRNKGNFPGRFSGRQFSNSRSEMNVSTLELGDSALYLCASSQTSGNTGELFFGEGSRLTVL.

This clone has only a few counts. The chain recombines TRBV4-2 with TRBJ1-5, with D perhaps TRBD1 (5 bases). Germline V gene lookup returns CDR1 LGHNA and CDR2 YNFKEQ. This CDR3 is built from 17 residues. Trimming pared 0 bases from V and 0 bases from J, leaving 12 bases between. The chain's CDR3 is CASSQDGRGLSNQPQHF. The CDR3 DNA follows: TGTGCCAGCAGCCAAGACGGGAGGGGACTTAGCAATCAGCCCCAGCATTTT.

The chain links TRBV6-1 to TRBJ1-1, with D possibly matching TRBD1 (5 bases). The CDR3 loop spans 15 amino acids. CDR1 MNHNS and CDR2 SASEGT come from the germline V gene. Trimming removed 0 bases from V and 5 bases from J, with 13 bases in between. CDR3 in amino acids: CASSEAQGARTEAFF. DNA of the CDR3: TGTGCCAGCAGTGAAGCCCAGGGAGCGCGGACTGAAGCTTTCTTT.

The CDR3 reads CATRDTDYEQYF. The CDR3 DNA reads as TGTGCCACCCGGGACACAGACTACGAGCAGTACTTC. The gene calls are TRBV27 and TRBJ2-7; D perhaps matches TRBD1 (6 bases). V was shortened by 10 bases and J by 3 bases, with 13 bases between the two germline ends. CDR3 length: 12 residues. Germline V gene data show CDR1 as MNHEY and CDR2 as SMNVEV (reference sequence).

CDR3 residues: CATSRDRQPRDTIYF. The CDR3 bases are TGTGCCACCAGCAGAGACCGACAGCCAAGGGACACCATATATTTT. The rearrangement links TRBV15 to TRBJ1-3; D might be TRBD1 (5 bases). This CDR3 has 15 residues. Trimming pared 0 bases from V and 8 bases from J, leaving 14 bases between. Germline V gene sequence: CDR1 LNHNV, CDR2 YYDKDF (reference sequence).

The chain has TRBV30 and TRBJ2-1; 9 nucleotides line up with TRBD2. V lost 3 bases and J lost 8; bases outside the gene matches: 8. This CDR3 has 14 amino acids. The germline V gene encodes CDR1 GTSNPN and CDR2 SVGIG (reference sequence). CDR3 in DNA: TGTGCCTGGAGGGAACCGGGACTAGCTCATGAGCAGTTCTTC. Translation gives CAWREPGLAHEQFF. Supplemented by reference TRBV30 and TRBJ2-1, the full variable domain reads SQTIHQWPATLVQPVGSPLSLECTVEGTSNPNLYWYRQAAGRGLQLLFYSVGIGQISSEVPQNLSASRPQDRQFILSSKKLLLSDSGFYLCAWREPGLAHEQFFGPGTRLTVL.

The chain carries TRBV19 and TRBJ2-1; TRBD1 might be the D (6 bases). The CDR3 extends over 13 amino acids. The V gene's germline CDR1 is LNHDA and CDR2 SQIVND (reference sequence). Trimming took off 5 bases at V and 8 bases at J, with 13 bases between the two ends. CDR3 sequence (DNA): TGTGCCAGTAGTCCCTCAGGGGTCCATGAGCAGTTCTTC. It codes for CASSPSGVHEQFF.

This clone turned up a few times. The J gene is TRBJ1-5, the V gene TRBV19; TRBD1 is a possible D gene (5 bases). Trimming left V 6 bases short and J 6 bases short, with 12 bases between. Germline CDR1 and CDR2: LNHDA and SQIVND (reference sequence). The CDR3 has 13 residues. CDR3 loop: CASSSPGGQPQHF. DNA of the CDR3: TGTGCCAGTAGCTCCCCGGGGGGTCAGCCCCAGCATTTT. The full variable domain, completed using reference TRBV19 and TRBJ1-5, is DGGITQSPKYLFRKEGQNVTLSCEQNLNHDAMYWYRQDPGQGLRLIYYSQIVNDFQKGDIAEGYSVSREKKESFPLTVTSAQKNPTAFYLCASSSPGGQPQHFGDGTRLSIL.

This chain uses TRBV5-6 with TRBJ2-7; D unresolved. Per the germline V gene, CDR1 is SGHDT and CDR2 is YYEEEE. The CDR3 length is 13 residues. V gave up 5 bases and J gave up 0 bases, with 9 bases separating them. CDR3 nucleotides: TGTGCCAGCAGTCCGACCGTCTCCTACGAGCAGTACTTC. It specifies CASSPTVSYEQYF.

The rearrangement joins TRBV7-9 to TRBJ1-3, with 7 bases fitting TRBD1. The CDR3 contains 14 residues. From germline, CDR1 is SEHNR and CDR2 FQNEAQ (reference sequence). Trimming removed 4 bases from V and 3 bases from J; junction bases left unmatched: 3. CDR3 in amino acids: CASSSRDSGNTIYF. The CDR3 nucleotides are TGTGCCAGCAGCTCCCGGGACAGTGGAAACACCATATATTTT. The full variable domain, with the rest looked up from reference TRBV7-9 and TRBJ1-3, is DTGVSQNPRHKITKRGQNVTFRCDPISEHNRLYWYRQTLGQGPEFLTYFQNEAQLEKSRLLSDRFSAERPKGSFSTLEIQRTEQGDSAMYLCASSSRDSGNTIYFGEGSWLTVV.

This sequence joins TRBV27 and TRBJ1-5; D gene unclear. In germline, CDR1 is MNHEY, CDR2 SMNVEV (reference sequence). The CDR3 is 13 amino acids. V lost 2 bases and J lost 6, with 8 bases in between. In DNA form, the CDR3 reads TGTGCCAGCAGTTTACAAGAGAGTCAGCCCCAGCATTTT. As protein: CASSLQESQPQHF.